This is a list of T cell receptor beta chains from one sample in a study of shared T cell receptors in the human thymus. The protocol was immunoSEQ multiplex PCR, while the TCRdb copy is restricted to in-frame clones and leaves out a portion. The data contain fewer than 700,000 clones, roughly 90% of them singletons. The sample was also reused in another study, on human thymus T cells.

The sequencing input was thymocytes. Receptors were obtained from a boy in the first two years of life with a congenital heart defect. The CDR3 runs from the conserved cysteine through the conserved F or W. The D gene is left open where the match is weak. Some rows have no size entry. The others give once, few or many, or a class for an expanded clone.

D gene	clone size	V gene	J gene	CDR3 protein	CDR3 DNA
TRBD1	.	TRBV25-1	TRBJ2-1	CASSDPGQGPSSYNEQFF	TGTGCCAGCAGTGATCCCGGACAGGGGCCGAGCTCCTACAATGAGCAGTTCTTC
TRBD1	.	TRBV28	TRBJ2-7	CASQPRDRGDEQYF	TGTGCCAGCCAACCCCGGGACAGGGGCGACGAGCAGTACTTC
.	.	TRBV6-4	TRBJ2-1	CASSDGTTSNEQFF	TGTGCCAGCAGTGACGGTACTACTTCCAATGAGCAGTTCTTC
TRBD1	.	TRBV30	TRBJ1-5	CAWSGAGGQPQHF	TGTGCCTGGAGTGGGGCAGGGGGTCAGCCCCAGCATTTT
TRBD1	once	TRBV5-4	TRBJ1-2	CASSPGQGLGTF	TGTGCCAGCAGCCCCGGACAGGGATTAGGCACCTTC
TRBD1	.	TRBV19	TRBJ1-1	CASSPRWTGDPEAFF	TGTGCCAGTAGTCCCCGTTGGACAGGGGATCCTGAAGCTTTCTTT
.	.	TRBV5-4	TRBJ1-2	CASSLGQVLDGYTF	TGTGCCAGCAGCTTGGGACAGGTGTTGGATGGCTACACCTTC
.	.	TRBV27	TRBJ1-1	CATLRGGGTEAFF	TGTGCCACTTTGAGGGGAGGGGGCACTGAAGCTTTCTTT
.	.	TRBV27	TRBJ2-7	CASSSGHHSYEQYF	TGTGCCAGCAGTTCCGGACACCACTCCTACGAGCAGTACTTC
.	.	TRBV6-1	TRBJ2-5	CASSEALGLRSETQYF	TGTGCCAGCAGTGAAGCGCTGGGCCTAAGGTCGGAGACCCAGTACTTC
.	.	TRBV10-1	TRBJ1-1	CASSDVPTGPHTNTEAFF	TGCGCCAGCAGTGATGTTCCCACGGGTCCCCACACGAACACTGAAGCTTTCTTT
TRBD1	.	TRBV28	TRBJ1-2	CASSFGTGGSSNYGYTF	TGTGCCAGCAGTTTCGGGACAGGGGGCTCATCGAACTATGGCTACACCTTC
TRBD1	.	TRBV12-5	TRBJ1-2	CASGLLGQGPYGYTF	TGTGCTAGTGGTTTGCTGGGACAGGGACCTTATGGCTACACCTTC
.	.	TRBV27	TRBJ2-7	CASFGQGGEQYF	TGTGCCAGCTTCGGGCAGGGCGGCGAGCAGTACTTC
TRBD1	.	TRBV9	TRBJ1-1	CASSVGGTGDTEAFF	TGTGCCAGCAGCGTCGGGGGGACAGGGGACACTGAAGCTTTCTTT
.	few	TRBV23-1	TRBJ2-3	CASSHYRDTPSTDTQYF	TGCGCCAGCAGTCATTACAGGGACACCCCTAGCACAGATACGCAGTATTTT
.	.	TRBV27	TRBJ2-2	CASSLGAPTGRTGELFF	TGTGCCAGCAGTTTAGGGGCCCCGACAGGGAGGACCGGGGAGCTGTTTTTT
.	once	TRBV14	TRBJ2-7	CASSQDFMASQNYEQYF	TGTGCCAGCAGCCAAGATTTTATGGCCAGTCAAAACTACGAGCAGTACTTC
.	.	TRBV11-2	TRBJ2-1	CASSLAVRSNSYNEQFF	TGTGCCAGCAGCTTAGCCGTCAGATCAAACTCCTACAATGAGCAGTTCTTC
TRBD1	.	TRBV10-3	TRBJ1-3	CAISGTGAGNTIYF	TGTGCCATCAGTGGGACAGGGGCTGGAAACACCATATATTTT
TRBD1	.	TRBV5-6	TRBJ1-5	CASMSLGTGDQPQHF	TGTGCCAGCATGTCCCTTGGGACAGGGGATCAGCCCCAGCATTTT
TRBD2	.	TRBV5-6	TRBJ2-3	CASHVRTSGRPVGQYF	TGTGCCAGCCACGTTAGGACTAGCGGGAGGCCGGTAGGCCAGTATTTT
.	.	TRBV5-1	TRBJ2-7	CASSSDSSYEQYF	TGCGCCAGCAGCTCCGATAGCTCCTACGAGCAGTACTTC
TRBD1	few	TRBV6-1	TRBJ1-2	CASSERGGQGNYGYTF	TGTGCCAGCAGTGAAAGGGGCGGACAGGGGAACTATGGCTACACCTTC
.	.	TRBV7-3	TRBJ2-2	CASSPSEPGELFF	TGTGCCAGCAGCCCCAGCGAACCCGGGGAGCTGTTTTTT
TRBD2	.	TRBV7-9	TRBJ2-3	CASGGGLGIGDTQYF	TGTGCCAGCGGTGGGGGACTAGGGATAGGGGATACGCAGTATTTT
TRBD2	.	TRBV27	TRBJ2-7	CASSFRRLAGTNRVPYEQYF	TGTGCCAGCAGTTTCCGCCGACTAGCGGGTACGAACCGAGTGCCTTACGAGCAGTACTTC
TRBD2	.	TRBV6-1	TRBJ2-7	CASRIAGVPYEQYF	TGTGCCAGCAGGATAGCGGGAGTTCCCTACGAGCAGTACTTC
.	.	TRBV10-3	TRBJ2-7	CAISGNRASYEQYF	TGTGCCATCAGTGGTAACAGGGCCTCCTACGAGCAGTACTTC
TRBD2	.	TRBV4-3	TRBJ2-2	CASSPRVGREFGELFF	TGCGCCAGCAGCCCCCGCGTGGGGCGGGAGTTCGGGGAGCTGTTTTTT
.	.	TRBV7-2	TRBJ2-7	CASSGSRDTSYEQYF	TGTGCCAGCAGCGGATCCCGGGACACCTCCTACGAGCAGTACTTC
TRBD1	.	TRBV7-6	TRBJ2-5	CASSLERQGNQETQYF	TGTGCCAGCAGCTTGGAGCGACAGGGCAACCAAGAGACCCAGTACTTC
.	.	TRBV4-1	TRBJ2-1	CASSRSGRSSYNEQFF	TGCGCCAGCAGCCGGAGCGGAAGGAGCTCCTACAATGAGCAGTTCTTC
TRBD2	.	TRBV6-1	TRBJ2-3	CASSEAPGRDVAADTQYF	TGTGCCAGCAGTGAAGCCCCGGGGAGGGATGTGGCGGCAGATACGCAGTATTTT
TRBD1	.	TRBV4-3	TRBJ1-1	CASSQEIGTENTEAFF	TGCGCCAGCAGCCAAGAGATTGGGACAGAGAACACTGAAGCTTTCTTT
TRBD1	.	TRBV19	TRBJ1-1	CASSIPGTGVEAFF	TGTGCCAGTAGTATTCCCGGGACAGGGGTGGAAGCTTTCTTT
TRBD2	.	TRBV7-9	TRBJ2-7	CASTPQTSGKYEQYF	TGTGCCAGCACCCCGCAGACTAGCGGGAAATACGAGCAGTACTTC
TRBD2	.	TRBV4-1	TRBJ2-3	CASSPLTSSGPTDTQYF	TGCGCCAGCAGCCCATTGACTTCTAGCGGGCCCACAGATACGCAGTATTTT
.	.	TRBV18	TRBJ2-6	CASSPPSQGYSGANVLTF	TGTGCCAGCTCACCACCGTCCCAGGGATACTCTGGGGCCAACGTCCTGACTTTC
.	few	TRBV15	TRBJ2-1	CATSNRDSTYNEQFF	TGTGCCACCAGCAACCGGGACTCCACCTACAATGAGCAGTTCTTC
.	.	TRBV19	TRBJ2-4	CASSSGLNIQYF	TGTGCCAGTTCCTCCGGACTAAACATTCAGTACTTC
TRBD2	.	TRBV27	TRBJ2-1	CASWGRAGDEQFF	TGTGCCAGCTGGGGAAGGGCGGGAGATGAGCAGTTCTTC
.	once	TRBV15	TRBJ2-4	CATSRRGGAKNIQYF	TGTGCCACCAGCAGAAGGGGGGGAGCCAAAAACATTCAGTACTTC
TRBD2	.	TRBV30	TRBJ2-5	CAWRGRGLAPGGTQYF	TGTGCCTGGAGGGGGCGGGGACTAGCGCCAGGAGGGACCCAGTACTTC
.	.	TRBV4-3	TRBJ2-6	CASSQSPREKSGANVLTF	TGCGCCAGCAGCCAAAGTCCTCGGGAAAAGTCTGGGGCCAACGTCCTGACTTTC
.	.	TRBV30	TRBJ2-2	CAWSQQPNTGELFF	TGTGCCTGGAGTCAACAACCGAACACCGGGGAGCTGTTTTTT
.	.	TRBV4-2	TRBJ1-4	CASSRGRLGEKLFF	TGTGCCAGCAGCCGGGGCAGGCTTGGGGAAAAACTGTTTTTT
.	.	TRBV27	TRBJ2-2	CASRLTSGELFF	TGTGCCAGCAGGCTCACTTCCGGGGAGCTGTTTTTT
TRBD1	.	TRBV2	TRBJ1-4	CASSQDRVHEKLFF	TGTGCCAGCAGCCAGGACAGGGTGCATGAAAAACTGTTTTTT
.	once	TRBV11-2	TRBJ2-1	CASSLRGRSSYNEQFF	TGTGCCAGCAGCTTACGGGGGAGGAGCTCCTACAATGAGCAGTTCTTC
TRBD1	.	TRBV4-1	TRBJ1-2	CASSQDPTRTGDYGYTF	TGCGCCAGCAGCCAAGATCCCACCCGAACAGGGGACTATGGCTACACCTTC
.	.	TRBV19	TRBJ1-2	CASSIPTGPFPYGYTF	TGTGCCAGTAGTATACCGACAGGCCCCTTCCCTTATGGCTACACCTTC
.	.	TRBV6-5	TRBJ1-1	CASSFSTGNTEAFF	TGTGCCAGCAGTTTCTCCACAGGGAACACTGAAGCTTTCTTT
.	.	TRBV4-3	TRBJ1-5	CASSPGYSNQPQHF	TGCGCCAGCAGCCCAGGGTATAGCAATCAGCCCCAGCATTTT
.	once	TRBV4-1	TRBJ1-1	CASSQVGGRAGAFF	TGCGCCAGCAGCCAAGTCGGGGGGAGGGCGGGAGCTTTCTTT
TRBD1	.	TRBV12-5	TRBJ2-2	CASGSDRESTGELFF	TGTGCTAGTGGTTCCGACAGGGAAAGCACCGGGGAGCTGTTTTTT
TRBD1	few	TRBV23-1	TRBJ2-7	CASSHAGTESSYEQYF	TGCGCCAGCAGTCATGCCGGGACAGAGAGCTCCTACGAGCAGTACTTC
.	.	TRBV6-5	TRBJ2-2	CASRGPGHNTGELFF	TGTGCCAGCAGGGGACCGGGACACAACACCGGGGAGCTGTTTTTT
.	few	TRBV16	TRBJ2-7	CASSPFNPTSRGRLLYGYF	TGTGCCAGCAGCCCATTCAATCCGACTAGCAGGGGGCGTCTTCTCTACGGGTACTTC
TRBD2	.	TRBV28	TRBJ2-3	CASSLYSLAARTDTQYF	TGTGCCAGCAGTTTATACTCACTAGCGGCCCGCACAGATACGCAGTATTTT